Given below is one TCR beta chain in context. V shed 4 bases and J 2 bases; nucleotides not matched to a gene: 4. This CDR3 comprises 15 residues. CDR1 is SEHNR and CDR2 is FQNEAQ in the germline V gene (reference sequence). This record comes from a study of CD8 T cells in Susac syndrome. Overall study context: At blood draw, Susac syndrome patients were therapy-naive, on corticosteroids, or on intravenous immunoglobulin alone.

RNA totalling roughly 0.45 to 1 ug underwent reverse transcription with random hexamers. From the immunoSEQ multiplex PCR reads, TCRdb called clonotypes with MiXCR, one entry per CDR3 protein. This sample has about 140,000 distinct CDR3 sequences, with 90% to 97% found just once. V and J are TRBV7-9 and TRBJ2-7; TRBD2 agrees at 11 bases. Sequenced sample: CD4+ T cells from PBMCs. This TCR was recovered from a human donor with Susac syndrome. CDR3 residues: CASSSGTSGTYEQYF. The CDR3 nucleotides are TGTGCCAGCAGCTCCGGGACTAGCGGTACCTACGAGCAGTACTTC.